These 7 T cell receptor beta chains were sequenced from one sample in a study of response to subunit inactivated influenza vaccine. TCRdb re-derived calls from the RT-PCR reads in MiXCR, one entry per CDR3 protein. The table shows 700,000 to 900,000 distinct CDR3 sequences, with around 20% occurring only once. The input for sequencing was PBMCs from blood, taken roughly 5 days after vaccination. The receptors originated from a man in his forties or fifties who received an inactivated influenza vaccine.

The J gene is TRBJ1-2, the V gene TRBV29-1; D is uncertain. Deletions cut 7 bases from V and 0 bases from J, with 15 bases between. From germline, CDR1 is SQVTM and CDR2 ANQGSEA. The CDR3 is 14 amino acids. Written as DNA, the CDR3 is TGCAGCGCCGAAACGGAGGAAGCTAACTATGGCTACACCTTC. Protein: CSAETEEANYGYTF.

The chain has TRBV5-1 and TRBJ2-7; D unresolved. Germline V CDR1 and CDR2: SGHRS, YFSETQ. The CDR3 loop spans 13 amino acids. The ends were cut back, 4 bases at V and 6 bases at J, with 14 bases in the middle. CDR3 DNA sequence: TGCGCCAGCAGCGGTCGGGCCTCCAGCGAGCAGTACTTC. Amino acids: CASSGRASSEQYF.

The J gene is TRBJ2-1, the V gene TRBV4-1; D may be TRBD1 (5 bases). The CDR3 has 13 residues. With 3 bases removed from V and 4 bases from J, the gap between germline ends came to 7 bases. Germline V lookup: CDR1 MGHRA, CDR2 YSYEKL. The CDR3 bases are TGCGCCAGCAGCCAGACAGTGTACAATGAGCAGTTCTTC. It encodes CASSQTVYNEQFF.

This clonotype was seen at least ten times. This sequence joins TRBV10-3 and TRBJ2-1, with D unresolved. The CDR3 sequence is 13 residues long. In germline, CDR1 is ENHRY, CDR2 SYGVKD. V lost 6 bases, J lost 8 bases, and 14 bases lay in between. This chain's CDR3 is CAISWSIRDEQFF. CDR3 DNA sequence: TGTGCCATCAGCTGGTCTATACGGGATGAGCAGTTCTTC.

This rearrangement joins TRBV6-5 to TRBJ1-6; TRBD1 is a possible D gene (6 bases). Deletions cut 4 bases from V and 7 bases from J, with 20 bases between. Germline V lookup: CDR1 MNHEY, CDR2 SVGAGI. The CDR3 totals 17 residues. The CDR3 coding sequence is TGTGCCAGCAGTTCCCCAAGGGCAGCAGGGGTAAATTCACCCCTCCACTTT. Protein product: CASSSPRAAGVNSPLHF.

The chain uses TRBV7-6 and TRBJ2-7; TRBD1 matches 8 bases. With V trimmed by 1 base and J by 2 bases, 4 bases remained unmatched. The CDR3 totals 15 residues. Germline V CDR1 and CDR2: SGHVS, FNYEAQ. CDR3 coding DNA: TGTGCCAGCAGCTTAGTGACAGGGGCCCCCTACGAGCAGTACTTC. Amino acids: CASSLVTGAPYEQYF.

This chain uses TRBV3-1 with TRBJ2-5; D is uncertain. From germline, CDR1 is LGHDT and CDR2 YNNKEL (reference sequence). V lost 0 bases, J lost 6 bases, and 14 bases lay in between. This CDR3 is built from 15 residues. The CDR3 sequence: CASSQDWLKEKTQYF. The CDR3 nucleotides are TGTGCCAGCAGCCAAGATTGGCTTAAGGAGAAGACCCAGTACTTC.